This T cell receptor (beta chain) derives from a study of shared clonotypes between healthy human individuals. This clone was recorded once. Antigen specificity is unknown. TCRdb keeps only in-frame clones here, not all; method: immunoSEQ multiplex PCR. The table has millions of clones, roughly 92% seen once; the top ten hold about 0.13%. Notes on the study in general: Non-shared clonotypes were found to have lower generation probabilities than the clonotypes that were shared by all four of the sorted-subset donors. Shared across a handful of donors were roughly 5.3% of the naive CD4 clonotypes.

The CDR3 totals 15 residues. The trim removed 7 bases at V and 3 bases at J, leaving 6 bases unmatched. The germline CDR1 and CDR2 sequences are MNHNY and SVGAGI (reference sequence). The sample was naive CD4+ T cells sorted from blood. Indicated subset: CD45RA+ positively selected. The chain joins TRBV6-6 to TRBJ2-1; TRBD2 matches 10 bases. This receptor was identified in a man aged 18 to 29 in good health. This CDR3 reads CASMLTSGVYNEQFF. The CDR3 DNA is TGTGCCAGCATGCTCACTAGCGGGGTCTACAATGAGCAGTTCTTC.